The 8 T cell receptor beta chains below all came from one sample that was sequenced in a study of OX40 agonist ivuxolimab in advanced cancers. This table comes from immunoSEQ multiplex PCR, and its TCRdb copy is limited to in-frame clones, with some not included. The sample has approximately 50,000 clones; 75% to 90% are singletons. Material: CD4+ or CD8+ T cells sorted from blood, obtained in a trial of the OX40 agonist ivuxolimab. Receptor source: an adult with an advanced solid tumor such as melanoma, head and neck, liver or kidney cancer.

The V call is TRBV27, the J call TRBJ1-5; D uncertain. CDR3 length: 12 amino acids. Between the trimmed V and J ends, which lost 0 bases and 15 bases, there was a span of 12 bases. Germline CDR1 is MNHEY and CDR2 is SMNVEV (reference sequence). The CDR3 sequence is CASSLSGSTWHF. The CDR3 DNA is TGTGCCAGCAGTTTATCAGGGTCCACTTGGCATTTT.

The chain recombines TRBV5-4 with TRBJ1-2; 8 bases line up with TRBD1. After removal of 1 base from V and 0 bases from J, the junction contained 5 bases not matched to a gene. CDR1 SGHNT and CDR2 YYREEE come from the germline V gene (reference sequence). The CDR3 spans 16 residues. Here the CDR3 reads CASSLPGQGANYGYTF. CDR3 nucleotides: TGTGCCAGCAGCTTGCCCGGACAGGGAGCTAACTATGGCTACACCTTC.

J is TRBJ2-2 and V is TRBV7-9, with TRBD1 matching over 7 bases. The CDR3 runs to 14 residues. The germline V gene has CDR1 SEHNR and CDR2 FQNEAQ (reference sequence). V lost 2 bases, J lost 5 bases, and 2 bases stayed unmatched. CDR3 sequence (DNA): TGTGCCAGCAGCTTAAACAGGGGTACCGGGGAGCTGTTTTTT. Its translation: CASSLNRGTGELFF.

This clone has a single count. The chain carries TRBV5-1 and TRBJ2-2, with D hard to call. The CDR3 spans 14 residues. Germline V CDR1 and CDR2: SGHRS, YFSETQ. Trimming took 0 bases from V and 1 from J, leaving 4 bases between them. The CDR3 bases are TGCGCCAGCAGCTTGGGGAGGAACACCGGGGAGCTGTTTTTT. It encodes CASSLGRNTGELFF. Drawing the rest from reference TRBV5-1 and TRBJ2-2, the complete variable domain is KAGVTQTPRYLIKTRGQQVTLSCSPISGHRSVSWYQQTPGQGLQFLFEYFSETQRNKGNFPGRFSGRQFSNSRSEMNVSTLELGDSALYLCASSLGRNTGELFFGEGSRLTVL.

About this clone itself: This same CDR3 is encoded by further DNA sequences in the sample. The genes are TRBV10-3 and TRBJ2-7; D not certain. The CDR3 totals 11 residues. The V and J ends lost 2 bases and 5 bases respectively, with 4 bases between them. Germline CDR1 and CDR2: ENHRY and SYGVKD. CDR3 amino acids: CAISERDEQYF. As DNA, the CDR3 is TGTGCCATCAGTGAGAGGGACGAGCAGTACTTC.

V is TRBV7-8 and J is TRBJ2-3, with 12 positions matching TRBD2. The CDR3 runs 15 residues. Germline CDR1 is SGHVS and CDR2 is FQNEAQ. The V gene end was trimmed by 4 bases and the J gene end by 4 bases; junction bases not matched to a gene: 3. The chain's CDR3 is CASSYRLAGADTQYF. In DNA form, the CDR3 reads TGTGCCAGCAGCTACCGACTAGCGGGAGCAGATACGCAGTATTTT.

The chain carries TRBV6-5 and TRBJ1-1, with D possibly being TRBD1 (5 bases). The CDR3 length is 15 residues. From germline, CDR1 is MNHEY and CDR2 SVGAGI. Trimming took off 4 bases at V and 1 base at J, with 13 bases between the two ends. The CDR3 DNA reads TGTGCCAGCAGTTCCCAACTTAGGGGGAACACTGAAGCTTTCTTT. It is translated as CASSSQLRGNTEAFF.

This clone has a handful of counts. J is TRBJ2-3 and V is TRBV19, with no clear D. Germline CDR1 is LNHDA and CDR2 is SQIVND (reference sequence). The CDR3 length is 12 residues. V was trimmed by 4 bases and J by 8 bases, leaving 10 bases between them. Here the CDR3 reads CASSTYSSTQYF. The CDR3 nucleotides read TGTGCCAGTAGTACCTACTCCAGTACGCAGTATTTT.